The source of this T cell receptor (beta chain) is a study of monozygotic twins with inflammatory bowel disease. Study conclusions and caveats: Other individuals had fewer clonotypes in common with IBD patients than with healthy twins, especially with disease activity.

cDNA was produced in eight separate reactions per sample. Using the 5' RACE reads, TCRdb records one entry per CDR3 protein without DNA. Found here are about 160,000 distinct CDR3 sequences; the top ten clones hold about 7.4%. Concerning this clonotype itself: The antigen remains undetermined.

The authors isolated total RNA from whole blood without sorting T cells. Germline V gene sequence: CDR1 MNHNS, CDR2 SASEGT. This CDR3 has 16 residues. The sequenced sample was blood. The chain has TRBV6-1 and TRBJ2-2; the D call of TRBD2 rests on TCRdb alone, since no DNA is present to check it. The sequence came from a human donor with ulcerative colitis or Crohn's disease, or a healthy co-twin of an affected twin (not recorded which). The CDR3 here is CASRKTSGGITGELFF.